The entry below describes one T cell receptor (beta chain). The antigen remains undetermined. This CDR3 has 16 residues. The sample belongs to a study of monozygotic twins with inflammatory bowel disease. Points from the study as a whole: Distinct T cell subtypes could not be told apart.

TCRdb re-called the 5' RACE reads and catalogs CDR3 proteins one per entry, DNA excluded. Across 400,000 to 500,000 distinct CDR3 sequences, the top ten clones capture approximately 2.3% of the sample. The rearrangement joins TRBV12-3 or TRBV12-4 to TRBJ2-1; TCRdb names TRBD2, which stays unverified in the absence of DNA. Sequencing was carried out using blood. The clonotype was recovered from a human donor with ulcerative colitis or Crohn's disease, or a healthy co-twin of an affected twin (not recorded which). The CDR3 loop is CASTHRVASGVGRQFF.